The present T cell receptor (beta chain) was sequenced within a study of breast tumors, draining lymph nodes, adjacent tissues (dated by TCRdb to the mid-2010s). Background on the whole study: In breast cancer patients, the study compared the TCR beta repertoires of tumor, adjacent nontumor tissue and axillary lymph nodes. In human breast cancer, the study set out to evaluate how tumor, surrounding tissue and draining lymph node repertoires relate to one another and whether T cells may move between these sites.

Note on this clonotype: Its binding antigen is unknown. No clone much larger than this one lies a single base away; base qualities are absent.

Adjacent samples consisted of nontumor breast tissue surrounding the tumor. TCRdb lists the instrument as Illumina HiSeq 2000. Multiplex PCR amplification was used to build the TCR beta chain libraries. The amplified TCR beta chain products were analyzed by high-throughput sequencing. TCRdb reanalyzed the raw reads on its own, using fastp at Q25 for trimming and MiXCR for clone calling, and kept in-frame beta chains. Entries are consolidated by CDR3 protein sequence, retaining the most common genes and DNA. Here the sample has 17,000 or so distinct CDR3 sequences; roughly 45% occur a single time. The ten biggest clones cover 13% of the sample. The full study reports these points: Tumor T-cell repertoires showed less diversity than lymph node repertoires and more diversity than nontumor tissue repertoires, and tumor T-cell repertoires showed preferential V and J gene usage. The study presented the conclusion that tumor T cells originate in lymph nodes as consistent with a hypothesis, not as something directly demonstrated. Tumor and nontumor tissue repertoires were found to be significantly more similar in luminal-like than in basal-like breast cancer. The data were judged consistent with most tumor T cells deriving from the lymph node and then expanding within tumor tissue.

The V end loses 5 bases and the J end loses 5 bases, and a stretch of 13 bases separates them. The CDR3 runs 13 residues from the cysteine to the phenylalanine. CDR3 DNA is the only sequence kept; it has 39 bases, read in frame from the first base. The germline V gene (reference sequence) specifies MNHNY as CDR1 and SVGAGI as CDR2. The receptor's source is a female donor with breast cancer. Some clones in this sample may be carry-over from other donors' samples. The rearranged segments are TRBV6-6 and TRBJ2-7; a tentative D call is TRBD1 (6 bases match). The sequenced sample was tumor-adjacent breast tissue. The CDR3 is CASSRPQGNEQYF. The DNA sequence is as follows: TGTGCCAGCAGTCGACCACAGGGAAACGAGCAGTACTTC.